The rows below give T cell receptor beta chains drawn from one sample of a study of beta chain features in type 1 diabetes. Assay used: immunoSEQ multiplex PCR; TCRdb lists only in-frame clones, some missing. The repertoire holds hundreds of thousands of clones, with 13% as singletons. Material for sequencing was naive CD4+ T cells from blood. The receptor source for this set is a man between 18 and 29 years old with type 1 diabetes. The CDR3 runs from the conserved cysteine through the conserved F or W. Each record gives: J gene, clone size, D gene, V gene, CDR3 protein, CDR3 DNA. The D gene is left open where the match is weak. Size is stated for part of the rows, as once, few or many counts, or as a class when the clone is expanded.

>TRBJ2-1|-|TRBD1|TRBV6-1
CATRAGGYNEQFF
TGTGCCACCAGGGCAGGGGGATACAATGAGCAGTTCTTC
>TRBJ2-5|few|-|TRBV7-6
CASSLAGGKETQYF
TGTGCCAGCAGCTTAGCAGGGGGTAAAGAGACCCAGTACTTC
>TRBJ1-1|-|-|TRBV7-9
CASGESTEAFF
TGTGCCAGCGGGGAAAGCACTGAAGCTTTCTTT
>TRBJ2-5|few|-|TRBV7-9
CASSLEAGGETQYF
TGTGCCAGCAGCTTAGAGGCCGGTGGAGAGACCCAGTACTTC
>TRBJ1-2|-|-|TRBV18
CASSRVDGANYGYTF
TGTGCCAGCTCACGGGTCGACGGAGCTAACTATGGCTACACCTTC
>TRBJ1-5|-|TRBD1|TRBV6-1
CASSRGQGSNQPQHF
TGTGCCAGCAGTAGAGGACAGGGTAGCAATCAGCCCCAGCATTTT
>TRBJ1-4|-|-|TRBV30
CAWNFQGTNEKLFF
TGTGCCTGGAACTTCCAGGGGACTAATGAAAAACTGTTTTTT
>TRBJ2-1|few|-|TRBV20-1
CSAVDVSEQFF
TGCAGTGCTGTGGACGTAAGCGAGCAGTTCTTC
>TRBJ2-1|-|-|TRBV7-9
CASSHRVPYNEQFF
TGTGCCAGCAGCCACAGGGTCCCCTACAATGAGCAGTTCTTC
>TRBJ1-2|-|-|TRBV5-1
CASSFEGHGYTF
TGCGCCAGCAGCTTCGAAGGGCATGGCTACACCTTC
>TRBJ2-1|-|TRBD1|TRBV14
CASSQVTGTGVNNEQFF
TGTGCCAGCAGCCAAGTTACCGGGACAGGGGTCAACAATGAGCAGTTCTTC
>TRBJ2-3|few|TRBD2|TRBV7-2
CASSFTSGGGTDTQYF
TGTGCCAGCAGCTTTACTAGCGGGGGAGGCACAGATACGCAGTATTTT
>TRBJ1-2|-|TRBD1|TRBV28
CASSGADRDYGYTF
TGTGCCAGCAGTGGAGCGGACAGGGACTATGGCTACACCTTC
>TRBJ2-3|few|TRBD2|TRBV11-2
CASSLVAGVSTDTQYF
TGTGCCAGCAGCTTAGTAGCGGGGGTTAGCACAGATACGCAGTATTTT
>TRBJ1-4|-|-|TRBV29-1
CSVIGTPNEKLFF
TGCAGCGTGATCGGGACACCTAATGAAAAACTGTTTTTT
>TRBJ2-3|-|TRBD2|TRBV28
CAITGTSGPDTQYF
TGTGCCATTACCGGGACTAGCGGTCCAGATACGCAGTATTTT
>TRBJ1-3|few|-|TRBV6-6
CASSYSWGASGNTIYF
TGTGCCAGCAGTTACTCCTGGGGGGCATCTGGAAACACCATATATTTT
>TRBJ2-5|-|-|TRBV9
CASSVGGTLQETQYF
TGTGCCAGCAGCGTGGGGGGGACATTACAAGAGACCCAGTACTTC
>TRBJ2-7|-|TRBD1|TRBV29-1
CSVASPGTGVILYEQYF
TGCAGCGTTGCAAGTCCCGGGACAGGGGTCATCTTGTACGAGCAGTACTTC
>TRBJ2-2|few|-|TRBV11-2
CASSLAGYTGELFF
TGTGCCAGCAGCTTAGCCGGATACACCGGGGAGCTGTTTTTT
>TRBJ1-1|-|-|TRBV30
CAWTGGLNTEAFF
TGTGCCTGGACGGGCGGCCTGAACACTGAAGCTTTCTTT
>TRBJ1-6|-|TRBD1|TRBV7-2
CASSLTGDSPLHF
TGTGCCAGCAGCCTGACAGGGGATTCACCCCTCCACTTT
>TRBJ2-3|few|-|TRBV2
CASSLIGDSSGGDTQYF
TGTGCCAGCAGCCTTATAGGGGACTCCTCCGGCGGTGATACGCAGTATTTT
>TRBJ2-1|-|-|TRBV5-1
CASSQTGTVINEQFF
TGCGCCAGCAGCCAGACCGGGACGGTGATCAATGAGCAGTTCTTC
>TRBJ2-1|-|TRBD2|TRBV7-8
CASTSGSGNHNEQFF
TGTGCCAGCACCTCTGGTAGCGGGAACCACAATGAGCAGTTCTTC
>TRBJ2-1|-|TRBD2|TRBV4-1
CASSLSGGPYNEQFF
TGCGCCAGCAGCCTTAGCGGGGGGCCCTACAATGAGCAGTTCTTC
>TRBJ1-2|few|TRBD1|TRBV5-6
CASSSTGYGYTF
TGTGCCAGCAGCTCGACAGGGTATGGCTACACCTTC
>TRBJ2-7|few|-|TRBV4-1
CASSRPEHTSYEQYF
TGCGCCAGCAGCCGACCGGAACATACATCCTACGAGCAGTACTTC
>TRBJ2-1|-|-|TRBV7-8
CASSFRGAGRAEQFF
TGTGCCAGCAGCTTTAGGGGGGCCGGGCGAGCTGAGCAGTTCTTC
>TRBJ2-1|-|TRBD2|TRBV10-3
CAISYGGYNEQFF
TGTGCCATCAGCTACGGGGGGTACAATGAGCAGTTCTTC
>TRBJ2-5|few|-|TRBV14
CASSLGSRTQYF
TGTGCCAGCAGCCTGGGTTCTCGGACCCAGTACTTC
>TRBJ1-2|-|-|TRBV2
CASKRDARYGYTF
TGTGCCAGTAAGAGGGACGCCCGCTATGGCTACACCTTC
>TRBJ1-5|-|TRBD1|TRBV7-6
CASSLDRGSNQPQHF
TGTGCCAGCAGCCTGGACAGGGGTAGCAATCAGCCCCAGCATTTT
>TRBJ2-7|-|-|TRBV6-6
CASSQPPASEQYF
TGTGCCAGCAGCCAGCCCCCGGCCAGCGAGCAGTACTTC
>TRBJ2-3|-|-|TRBV6-5
CASSPAGDTQYF
TGTGCCAGCAGCCCCGCGGGAGATACGCAGTATTTT
>TRBJ2-3|-|-|TRBV30
CAWSLGSSGADTQYF
TGTGCCTGGAGTCTGGGCAGTAGTGGGGCAGATACGCAGTATTTT